These T cell receptor beta chains were read from a single sample in a study of blood T cell repertoires in COVID-19. Sequenced by immunoSEQ multiplex PCR; TCRdb stores in-frame clones only, minus some. The sample lists some 120,000 clones; 90% were seen once. Specimen: peripheral blood. These receptors were taken from a human donor with active COVID-19. The donor label of this sample is uncertain. Both conserved end residues are part of each CDR3. A D gene is named only where the DNA matches it firmly. Clone size is not always given. Where it is, it says once, few, many or a class for expanded clones.

clone_size	d_call	v_call	cdr3_length	j_call	cdr3_nt	cdr3_aa
.	.	TRBV28	14	TRBJ1-2	TGTGCCAGCATGGTTATCGGTCGGGTCTATGGCTACACCTTC	CASMVIGRVYGYTF
.	.	TRBV6-2/TRBV6-3	11	TRBJ2-5	TGTGCCAGCAGTTCGGGAGAGACCCAGTACTTC	CASSSGETQYF
.	.	TRBV10-3	16	TRBJ1-2	TGTGCCGCCCGGCCGAAACTGGGTGGAGCTAACTATGGCTACACCTTC	CAARPKLGGANYGYTF
.	TRBD2	TRBV2	16	TRBJ2-3	TGTGCCAGCAGTCTCGAAGGACTAGCGGGCACAGATACGCAGTATTTT	CASSLEGLAGTDTQYF
.	TRBD1	TRBV11-2	14	TRBJ1-1	TGTGCCAGCAGCCCTTACAGGGGGCAGTGGGAAGCTTTCTTT	CASSPYRGQWEAFF
.	.	TRBV10-2	14	TRBJ2-2	TGCGCCAGCAGTGGCCTACCGAACACCGGGGAGCTGTTTTTT	CASSGLPNTGELFF
.	.	TRBV7-3	13	TRBJ2-3	TGTGCCAGCAGCCGAGTTACGAAAGATACGCAGTATTTT	CASSRVTKDTQYF
.	TRBD1	TRBV5-4	16	TRBJ1-4	TGTGCCAGCAGCCCCGACAGGGGAGCAACTAATGAAAAACTGTTTTTT	CASSPDRGATNEKLFF
.	TRBD2	TRBV6-2/TRBV6-3	18	TRBJ2-3	TGTGCCAGCAGTCTCCCCCTCGGAACTAGCGAGAGCACAGATACGCAGTATTTT	CASSLPLGTSESTDTQYF
.	TRBD2	TRBV3-1/TRBV3-2	16	TRBJ2-1	TGTGCCAGCAGCCAAGATATGGGCGGGGGGTACAATGAGCAGTTCTTC	CASSQDMGGGYNEQFF
.	.	TRBV24-1	16	TRBJ2-1	TGTGCCACCAGTGATTTGACTCCAGGGATCGACAATGAGCAGTTCTTC	CATSDLTPGIDNEQFF
.	.	TRBV2	14	TRBJ2-2	TGTGCCAGCAGTGAACAGGGTGTTGCCGGGGAGCTGTTTTTT	CASSEQGVAGELFF
few	.	TRBV9	13	TRBJ1-2	TGTGCCAGCAGCGTAACGGAGGGCTATGGCTACACCTTC	CASSVTEGYGYTF
.	TRBD1	TRBV5-1	15	TRBJ1-2	TGCGCCAGCAGCCCAGGGACAGGAAATAACTATGGCTACACCTTC	CASSPGTGNNYGYTF
once	TRBD2	TRBV19	19	TRBJ2-1	TGTGCCAGTAGCAAAGGGGATCGGACTAGCGGGGCCTCCTACAATGAGCAGTTCTTC	CASSKGDRTSGASYNEQFF
.	TRBD1	TRBV5-1	19	TRBJ2-3	TGCGCCAGCAGCTTGTATTTAAGGACAGGGGGACCAGGGACAGATACGCAGTATTTT	CASSLYLRTGGPGTDTQYF
.	.	TRBV5-4	13	TRBJ2-7	TGTGCCAGCAGCTCCACAGGGTGGGACGAGCAGTACTTC	CASSSTGWDEQYF
.	.	TRBV11-2	15	TRBJ1-3	TGTGCCAGCAGCTTTCCCGCAGGGGACGGAAACACCATATATTTT	CASSFPAGDGNTIYF
.	.	TRBV4-1	15	TRBJ1-5	TGCGCCAGCAGTCCCGACTCTGAAAGCAATCAGCCCCAGCATTTT	CASSPDSESNQPQHF
.	TRBD1	TRBV27	20	TRBJ2-4	TGTGCCAGCAGTTTAAAGTGGGTCGTGGGACAGGGGACAACCAAAAACATTCAGTACTTC	CASSLKWVVGQGTTKNIQYF
.	.	TRBV19	15	TRBJ1-3	TGTGCCAGTACCCGGGACACTGACTCTGGAAACACCATATATTTT	CASTRDTDSGNTIYF
.	.	TRBV2	14	TRBJ2-3	TGTGCCAGCAGTGCGACGGAGGGGTCAGATACGCAGTATTTT	CASSATEGSDTQYF
.	.	TRBV5-5	14	TRBJ2-3	TGTGCCAGCAGCTTGGGGCAGGGTCCAGATACGCAGTATTTT	CASSLGQGPDTQYF
.	.	TRBV6-5	13	TRBJ2-5	TGTGCCAGCAGTTCCGTACATTTTGGGACCCAGTACTTC	CASSSVHFGTQYF
.	.	TRBV2	11	TRBJ1-1	TGTGCAAGAACCTCGGACACTGAAGCTTTCTTT	CARTSDTEAFF
.	.	TRBV18	16	TRBJ1-6	TGTGCCAGCTCACCCCTGGAGGGGAGACATAATTCACCCCTCCACTTT	CASSPLEGRHNSPLHF
.	.	TRBV3-1/TRBV3-2	12	TRBJ2-5	TGTGCCAGCCGAGATAAAATGGAGACCCAGTACTTC	CASRDKMETQYF
.	.	TRBV27	14	TRBJ2-5	TGTGCCAGCAGTTTATCGCGTCCTTGGGAGACCCAGTACTTC	CASSLSRPWETQYF
once	.	TRBV5-1	16	TRBJ2-2	TGCGCCAGCAGCTTGGGCGGGGGCGATGTGGCCGGGGAGCTGTTTTTT	CASSLGGGDVAGELFF
.	.	TRBV4-3	15	TRBJ1-6	TGCGCCAGCGCTCTGGAGGACAGAATTAATTCACCCCTCCACTTT	CASALEDRINSPLHF
.	TRBD2	TRBV14	16	TRBJ2-5	TGTGCCAGCAGCCCCCAGCCAGCGGGACTTCAAGAGACCCAGTACTTC	CASSPQPAGLQETQYF
.	.	TRBV28	14	TRBJ1-1	TGTGCCAGCAGTCTCCCCCCTTTGAACACTGAAGCTTTCTTT	CASSLPPLNTEAFF
once	TRBD2	TRBV28	14	TRBJ2-1	TGTGCCAGCATGATCTCGGGGGGCTACAATGAGCAGTTCTTC	CASMISGGYNEQFF
.	.	TRBV5-4	17	TRBJ1-2	TGTGCCAGCAGCTTGGGTGGACAGAACTTCATTAACTATGGCTACACCTTC	CASSLGGQNFINYGYTF
.	TRBD1	TRBV5-1	15	TRBJ1-2	TGCGCCAGCAGCACCCGGGACAGGGGGCGAGGTGGCTACACCTTC	CASSTRDRGRGGYTF
once	.	TRBV27	13	TRBJ2-1	TGTGCCAGCAGTTTATCATTTGCGGATGAGCAGTTCTTC	CASSLSFADEQFF
.	TRBD1	TRBV5-1	12	TRBJ1-2	TGCGCCAGCAGCTACGACAGGGGCGGCTACACCTTC	CASSYDRGGYTF
once	TRBD2	TRBV28	15	TRBJ2-7	TGTGCCAGCAGTGCTAGCGGGGGAGAACACTACGAGCAGTACTTC	CASSASGGEHYEQYF
.	.	TRBV4-3	16	TRBJ1-4	TGCGCCAGCAGCCAATTCTCGGGACACCTAAATGAAAAACTGTTTTTT	CASSQFSGHLNEKLFF